These 21 T cell receptor beta chains came from one sample sequenced in a study of OX40 agonist ivuxolimab in advanced cancers. The library was built by means of the immunoSEQ multiplex PCR assay. In TCRdb, the immuneACCESS table is reduced to in-frame sequences with V and J assigned. These tables do not hold every clone; where another copy was compared, an unresolved V gene accounts for under half, and the others remain unexplained. This sample gives about 28,000 clones in total; almost 85% of them show up just once. The biggest ten clones account for over 15% of the sample. The sample was CD4+ or CD8+ T cells sorted from blood, taken in a trial of the OX40 agonist ivuxolimab. These receptors all stem from an adult with an advanced solid tumor such as melanoma, head and neck, liver or kidney cancer.

The chain uses TRBV27 and TRBJ2-1; 9 bases match TRBD2. CDR1 MNHEY and CDR2 SMNVEV come from the germline V gene (reference sequence). Germline trimming cut 5 bases from V and 4 bases from J; bases unmatched to any gene: 3. CDR3 size: 14 residues. CDR3 bases: TGTGCCAGCAGTATTAGCGGGAGATACAATGAGCAGTTCTTC. Its protein is CASSISGRYNEQFF.

This clone appeared a few times. This sequence joins TRBV6-5 and TRBJ2-7, with D perhaps TRBD1 or TRBD2 (5 bases each). Germline V gene data show CDR1 as MNHEY and CDR2 as SVGAGI. V was pared by 0 bases and J by 0 bases, with 9 bases between. The CDR3 has 15 residues. This chain's CDR3 is CASSYSAGSSYEQYF. As DNA, the CDR3 is TGTGCCAGCAGTTACTCAGCAGGGAGCTCCTACGAGCAGTACTTC.

The chain has TRBV7-9 and TRBJ2-1, with 7 bases fitting TRBD2. Unmatched junction bases numbered 7, after V lost 5 bases and J lost 15 bases. The length of the CDR3 is 11 residues. In germline, CDR1 is SEHNR, CDR2 FQNEAQ (reference sequence). The CDR3 nucleotides are TGTGCCAGCAGCCTCGGACTAGTTTGGTTCTTC. Residues: CASSLGLVWFF.

This clone has a single count. V is TRBV4-1 and J is TRBJ1-1, with 7 bases matching TRBD1. V lost 4 bases to trimming and J lost 4 bases; unmatched junction nucleotides: 12. The CDR3 has 16 residues. The germline V gene encodes CDR1 MGHRA and CDR2 YSYEKL. The CDR3 sequence: CASSPWTGPGSTEAFF. The DNA of the CDR3 is TGCGCCAGCAGCCCTTGGACAGGCCCAGGGAGCACTGAAGCTTTCTTT.

The J gene is TRBJ2-7, the V gene TRBV4-1; D remains ambiguous. Looked up from germline, CDR1 is MGHRA and CDR2 is YSYEKL. V was pared by 0 bases and J by 0 bases, with 9 bases between. The CDR3 has 15 residues. The CDR3 DNA is TGCGCCAGCAGCCAAGATGCAGGTCCCTCCTACGAGCAGTACTTC. Translating gives CASSQDAGPSYEQYF.

The V gene is TRBV27, the J gene TRBJ2-7; a possible D gene is TRBD1 (5 bases). Germline V CDR1 and CDR2: MNHEY, SMNVEV (reference sequence). The CDR3 is 13 amino acids. Trimming shortened V by 2 bases and J by 5 bases, and 10 bases separated the two germline ends. CDR3 nucleotides: TGTGCCAGCAGTTTAGGCGCAGGGAACGAGCAGTACTTC. As protein: CASSLGAGNEQYF.

CDR3 sequence (DNA): TGTGCCAGCAGCTCGGGACAGCGGGGCTACACCTTC. It yields the protein CASSSGQRGYTF. This chain connects TRBV5-6 to TRBJ1-2, with 7 positions matching TRBD1. CDR1 is SGHDT, CDR2 YYEEEE, per germline. The trim removed 3 bases at V and 8 bases at J, leaving 4 bases unmatched. The CDR3 consists of 12 residues. The entire variable domain, with the rest obtained from reference TRBV5-6 and TRBJ1-2, is as follows: DAGVTQSPTHLIKTRGQQVTLRCSPKSGHDTVSWYQQALGQGPQFIFQYYEEEERQRGNFPDRFSGHQFPNYSSELNVNALLLGDSALYLCASSSGQRGYTFGSGTRLTVV.

The gene calls are TRBV10-3 and TRBJ2-1; 10 positions match TRBD2. There are 15 residues in the CDR3. Losses at the gene ends were 0 bases for V and 9 bases for J; bases not matched to a gene: 5. CDR1 ENHRY and CDR2 SYGVKD come from the germline V gene. The CDR3 DNA sequence: TGTGCCATCAGTGAGTCGAGGGGGACTAGCGTTGAGCAGTTCTTC. Its translation: CAISESRGTSVEQFF.

The gene calls are TRBV7-9 and TRBJ2-3, with 7 nucleotides matching TRBD2. V gave up 1 base and J gave up 2 bases; unmatched junction bases: 6. The CDR3 has 16 residues. The germline gives CDR1 SEHNR, CDR2 FQNEAQ (reference sequence). The CDR3 DNA sequence: TGTGCCAGCAGCTTAGAAGACAAGCGGGACACAGATACGCAGTATTTT. Amino acids: CASSLEDKRDTDTQYF.

This rearrangement joins TRBV4-3 to TRBJ2-2; tentative D call: TRBD2 (6 bases). This CDR3 has 18 amino acids. Germline lookup yields CDR1 LGHNA and CDR2 YSLEER. The V end lost 0 bases, the J end lost 4 bases, and 18 bases lay between the germline ends. The CDR3 DNA reads as TGCGCCAGCAGCCAAGATAAAGCCATCGGGAGCTTCACCGGGGAGCTGTTTTTT. Its protein is CASSQDKAIGSFTGELFF.

The chain links TRBV6-5 to TRBJ2-1, with a possible D match to TRBD2 (5 bases). In germline, CDR1 is MNHEY, CDR2 SVGAGI. This CDR3 comprises 15 residues. The V gene lost 3 bases and the J gene lost 0 bases, with 9 bases spanning the gap. The CDR3 DNA is TGTGCCAGCAGTTATGCAGGAGGCTCCTACAATGAGCAGTTCTTC. It yields the protein CASSYAGGSYNEQFF.

V and J are TRBV6-5 and TRBJ2-3; D is undetermined. The CDR3 covers 14 residues. CDR1 is MNHEY and CDR2 is SVGAGI in the germline V gene. The V end lost 0 bases, the J end lost 2 bases, and 6 bases lay between the germline ends. The CDR3 DNA follows: TGTGCCAGCAGTTACTCAGGCCACACAGATACGCAGTATTTT. It translates to CASSYSGHTDTQYF.

The chain links TRBV6-5 to TRBJ2-5, with TRBD2 matching over 11 bases. The CDR3 extends over 15 amino acids. Trimming at V came to 5 bases and at J to 4 bases, leaving 6 bases not matched to a gene. Germline CDR1 MNHEY, CDR2 SVGAGI. DNA of the CDR3: TGTGCCAGCAGTCAACTAGCGGGAGTAGGAGAGACCCAGTACTTC. It yields the protein CASSQLAGVGETQYF.

CDR3 sequence: CASSLLAFF. DNA of the CDR3: TGTGCCAGCAGCTTGCTAGCTTTCTTT. The rearrangement links TRBV5-8 to TRBJ1-1; D is ambiguous. The CDR3 runs to 9 residues. V was shortened by 1 base and J by 10 bases, with 2 bases between the two germline ends. Per the germline V gene, CDR1 is SGHTS and CDR2 is YDEGEE.

A single count supports this clone. This chain links TRBV2 with TRBJ2-2; D gene unclear. The CDR3 extends over 14 amino acids. V was cut by 7 bases and J by 1 base, with 10 bases left in between. CDR1 is SNHLY, CDR2 FYNNEI, per germline. In DNA form, the CDR3 reads TGTGCCAGCAAGGATGACGGGAACACCGGGGAGCTGTTTTTT. Its protein product is CASKDDGNTGELFF.

The CDR3 loop reads CASSILAGAHDTQYF. CDR3 DNA: TGTGCCAGTAGTATTTTGGCAGGAGCACATGATACGCAGTATTTT. The gene calls are TRBV19 and TRBJ2-3; D unresolved. The CDR3 extends over 15 amino acids. Germline lookup yields CDR1 LNHDA and CDR2 SQIVND (reference sequence). V was shortened by 3 bases and J by 6 bases, with 16 bases between the two germline ends.

In DNA, the CDR3 is TGTGCCAGCACCATACACGACACAGATACGCAGTATTTT. Amino acids: CASTIHDTDTQYF. V is TRBV5-5 and J is TRBJ2-3; D unclear. Per the germline V gene, CDR1 is SGHKS and CDR2 is YYEKEE (reference sequence). With 6 bases removed from V and 2 bases from J, the gap between germline ends came to 10 bases. The CDR3 covers 13 residues. The whole variable domain, filled in from reference TRBV5-5 and TRBJ2-3, reads DAGVTQSPTHLIKTRGQQVTLRCSPISGHKSVSWYQQVLGQGPQFIFQYYEKEERGRGNFPDRFSARQFPNYSSELNVNALLLGDSALYLCASTIHDTDTQYFGPGTRLTVL.

The chain is built from TRBV29-1 and TRBJ1-2, with D maybe TRBD1 (6 bases). Germline CDR1 SQVTM, CDR2 ANQGSEA. The CDR3 contains 11 residues. The V and J ends lost 4 bases and 5 bases respectively, with 8 bases between them. The CDR3 protein is CSVGRGYGYTF. The CDR3 DNA reads as TGCAGCGTTGGAAGGGGGTATGGCTACACCTTC. Drawing the rest from reference TRBV29-1 and TRBJ1-2, the complete variable domain is SAVISQKPSRDICQRGTSLTIQCQVDSQVTMMFWYRQQPGQSLTLIATANQGSEATYESGFVIDKFPISRPNLTFSTLTVSNMSPEDSSIYLCSVGRGYGYTFGSGTRLTVV.

V usage is TRBV4-3 and J usage is TRBJ2-7, with 9 bases aligning to TRBD1. The CDR3 has 16 amino acids. With V trimmed by 3 bases and J by 5 bases, 11 bases remained unmatched. Per the germline V gene, CDR1 is LGHNA and CDR2 is YSLEER. The CDR3 loop reads CASSQSTGTGSDEQYF. The CDR3 DNA is TGCGCCAGCAGCCAGTCCACTGGGACAGGGTCGGACGAGCAGTACTTC.

The rearrangement uses TRBV4-3 and TRBJ2-7; D not certain. Germline assignment: CDR1 LGHNA and CDR2 YSLEER. Trimming removed 0 bases at V and 6 bases at J, with 18 bases between. The CDR3 length is 16 residues. In nucleotides, the CDR3 is TGCGCCAGCAGCCAAGATCCCGCCGGTCGGAGTACCGAGCAGTACTTC. It translates to CASSQDPAGRSTEQYF.

Within the sample, this clone is large. The V call is TRBV19, the J call TRBJ1-2; D is unresolved. This CDR3 is 14 amino acids long. Germline V lookup: CDR1 LNHDA, CDR2 SQIVND (reference sequence). Trimming removed 1 base from V and 1 base from J, with 7 bases in between. This chain's CDR3 is CASSIVGNNYGYTF. CDR3 sequence (DNA): TGTGCCAGTAGTATAGTGGGGAATAACTATGGCTACACCTTC.